The 4 T cell receptor beta chains below all came from one sample that was sequenced in a study of human T cells and chemical hapten exposure. TCRdb reprocessed the RACE reads with MiXCR, giving one entry per CDR3 protein. Seen here are around 380,000 distinct CDR3 sequences, roughly 4.8% observed once, and the top ten hold under 3%. Time point in this sample: patch test 1, 2 weeks after DPC sensitization. Treatment given: therapeutic diphenylcyclopropenone sensitization with weekly scalp DPC. The sequenced sample was whole blood, obtained in connection with sensitization to the hapten diphenylcyclopropenone (DPC). Receptors were obtained from a woman aged 45-59 years with alopecia areata. Some clones in this sample may be carry-over from other donors' samples.

This clonotype was recorded at least ten times. The rearrangement links TRBV5-1 to TRBJ1-4; 9 bases fit TRBD1. The CDR3 is made up of 16 amino acids. V shed 0 bases, J shed 3 bases, and the junction held 3 bases outside the gene matches. The germline V gene has CDR1 SGHRS and CDR2 YFSETQ. CDR3 amino acids: CASSLEQGAANEKLFF. The CDR3 DNA follows: TGCGCCAGCAGCTTGGAACAGGGGGCAGCTAATGAAAAACTGTTTTTT.

This clonotype was seen a handful of times. The chain couples TRBV30 to TRBJ2-7; TRBD2 agrees at 7 bases. J was trimmed by 7 bases and V by 2 bases; bases with no gene match: 5. This CDR3 contains 12 residues. The germline V gene encodes CDR1 GTSNPN and CDR2 SVGIG (reference sequence). This CDR3 is CAWSSGVREQYF. CDR3 sequence (DNA): TGTGCCTGGAGTAGCGGGGTCCGAGAGCAGTACTTC.

This clonotype was seen a few times. CDR3 loop: CASSRLQGRLYYGYTF. CDR3 in DNA: TGTGCCAGCAGCCGCCTTCAGGGAAGGTTATACTATGGCTACACCTTC. The chain carries TRBV14 and TRBJ1-2; possible D gene TRBD1, 5 bases. CDR1 and CDR2 from the germline V gene are SGHDN and FVKESK. Trimming took off 4 bases at V and 3 bases at J, with 18 bases between the two ends. This CDR3 is built from 16 residues. The full variable domain, its missing parts supplied by reference TRBV14 and TRBJ1-2, is EAGVTQFPSHSVIEKGQTVTLRCDPISGHDNLYWYRRVMGKEIKFLLHFVKESKQDESGMPNNRFLAERTGGTYSTLKVQPAELEDSGVYFCASSRLQGRLYYGYTFGSGTRLTVV.

This clonotype was detected ten times or more. The gene calls are TRBV12-5 and TRBJ2-1; D not certain. The CDR3 runs to 18 residues. V lost 2 bases and J lost 5, with 22 bases in between. The germline gives CDR1 LGHNT, CDR2 FRNRAP. CDR3 sequence: CASGLYMGGLGRDNEQFF. The CDR3 DNA sequence: TGTGCTAGTGGTTTGTATATGGGCGGATTAGGAAGGGACAATGAGCAGTTCTTC.